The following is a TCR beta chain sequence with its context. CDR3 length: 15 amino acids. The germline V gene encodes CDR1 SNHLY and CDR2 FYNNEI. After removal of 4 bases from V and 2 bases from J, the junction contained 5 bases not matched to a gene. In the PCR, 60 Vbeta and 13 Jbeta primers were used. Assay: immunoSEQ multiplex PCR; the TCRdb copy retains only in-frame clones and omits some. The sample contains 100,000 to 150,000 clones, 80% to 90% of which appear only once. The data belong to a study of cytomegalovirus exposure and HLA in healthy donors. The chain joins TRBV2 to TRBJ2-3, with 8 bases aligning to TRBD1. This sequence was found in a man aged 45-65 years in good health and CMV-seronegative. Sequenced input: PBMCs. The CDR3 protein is CASSGQGSNTDTQYF. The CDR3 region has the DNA TGTGCCAGCAGTGGACAGGGGTCAAACACAGATACGCAGTATTTT.